A selection of T cell receptor beta chains follows, all from one sample in a study of blood T cell repertoires in COVID-19. Assay used: immunoSEQ multiplex PCR; TCRdb lists only in-frame clones, some missing. The repertoire has about 250,000 clones, about nine tenths of them found once; the top ten carry more than 1.5%. Sequenced: PBMCs or T cells enriched from blood (not recorded which). The receptors stem from a man aged 35 to 55 who had recovered from COVID-19. CDR3s include the opening cysteine and the closing phenylalanine or tryptophan. D genes are given only for firm matches. A row's size may be missing; if present it is once, few, many or a size class.

TRBJ2-1 - TRBV9 once TGTGCCAGCAACGGCAGGGGAGAGGTTATGGACAATGAGCAGTTCTTC CASNGRGEVMDNEQFF
TRBJ2-5 TRBD1 TRBV7-2 - TGTGCCAGCAGCCCAGGACAGGTTGAAGAGACCCAGTACTTC CASSPGQVEETQYF
TRBJ2-1 - TRBV27 - TGTGCCAGCAGTTTATATCAGGGGGGCTACAATGAGCAGTTCTTC CASSLYQGGYNEQFF
TRBJ1-2 TRBD1 TRBV30 - TGTGCCTGGAGTCGAGATAGGGGGCGCTATGGCTACACCTTC CAWSRDRGRYGYTF
TRBJ2-1 - TRBV18 - TGTGCCAGCTCACCGGACAGAAAGATCAATGAGCAGTTCTTC CASSPDRKINEQFF
TRBJ2-7 TRBD2 TRBV6-5 few TGTGCCAGCAGTTACTCGAAGCTAGCGGGGGGGTTTGAGCAGTACTTC CASSYSKLAGGFEQYF
TRBJ1-6 - TRBV11-2 - TGTGCCAGCAGCTTTAGCGAGGGCCTCGGGTCACCCCTCCACTTT CASSFSEGLGSPLHF
TRBJ2-1 TRBD2 TRBV7-2 - TGTGCCAGCAGCCTTAGCGGGAGGCGGCGTCACAATGAGCAGTTCTTC CASSLSGRRRHNEQFF
TRBJ1-5 - TRBV2 once TGTGCCAGCAGTGTTGGAGGGGTTAGCAATCAGCCCCAGCATTTT CASSVGGVSNQPQHF
TRBJ1-2 TRBD1 TRBV10-3 - TGTGCCATCAGTGAGTCAAGGACAGGGCGGGATGGCTACACCTTC CAISESRTGRDGYTF
TRBJ2-3 - TRBV3-1/TRBV3-2 - TGTGCCAGCAGCCAAGGATCGGGTGGTACGCAGTATTTT CASSQGSGGTQYF
TRBJ2-2 TRBD2 TRBV6-2/TRBV6-3 - TGTGCCAGCAGTTATACGGGACTAGCTTCGAACACCGGGGAGCTGTTTTTT CASSYTGLASNTGELFF
TRBJ2-3 TRBD2 TRBV10-3 - TGTGCCATCAGTGATCGGGGGGGGCAGGCAGATACGCAGTATTTT CAISDRGGQADTQYF
TRBJ1-2 - TRBV5-1 - TGCGCCAGCACCGAGGAGGGGCTCGGCTATGGCTACACCTTC CASTEEGLGYGYTF
TRBJ2-5 TRBD1 TRBV7-2 - TGTGCCAGCAGCTTAGTGCAGGCTGGACAGGGGGGAGAGACCCAGTACTTC CASSLVQAGQGGETQYF
TRBJ1-2 - TRBV7-9 once TGTGCCAGCAGCTCGCTATCCTATGGCTACACCTTC CASSSLSYGYTF
TRBJ2-7 TRBD1 TRBV9 - TGTGCCAGCAGCGCCAGGGGGCGGTACGAGCAGTACTTC CASSARGRYEQYF
TRBJ2-7 - TRBV29-1 - TGCAGCGCAAGAAGCAGGGACCCCCAAGGGGGATCAAATGAGCAGTACTTC CSARSRDPQGGSNEQYF
TRBJ1-5 TRBD1 TRBV30 many TGTGCCTGGAGTGGGGCAGGGGGCCAGCAGCCCCAGCATTTT CAWSGAGGQQPQHF
TRBJ1-1 TRBD1 TRBV4-3 - TGCGCCAGCAGCCAAGGAACAGGGGGCGACACTGAAGCTTTCTTT CASSQGTGGDTEAFF
TRBJ2-7 TRBD2 TRBV6-5 - TGTGCCAGCACCCTTACTAGCGGGGTGTCCTACGAGCAGTACTTC CASTLTSGVSYEQYF
TRBJ1-4 - TRBV2 - TGTGCCAGCGGTCGGCGGATGGCAACTAATGAAAAACTGTTTTTT CASGRRMATNEKLFF
TRBJ2-5 - TRBV7-6 - TGTGCCAGCAGCTCCCGTTACAGACAGATCCAAGAGACCCAGTACTTC CASSSRYRQIQETQYF
TRBJ1-6 - TRBV6-6 - TGTGCCAGCAGTCCCTCGGGCGGGGCGGTTTCACCCCTCCACTTT CASSPSGGAVSPLHF
TRBJ1-1 - TRBV9 - TGTGCCAGCAGCGCAAACCAGGGGAACACTGAAGCTTTCTTT CASSANQGNTEAFF
TRBJ2-7 - TRBV27 - TGTGCCAGCAAAGCGATCGGATTCTACGAGCAGTACTTC CASKAIGFYEQYF
TRBJ1-1 - TRBV29-1 - TGCAGCGTTGAAGATCAGGGTATCACTGAAGCTTTCTTT CSVEDQGITEAFF
TRBJ1-4 - TRBV5-1 few TGCGCCAGCAGCAGAGGGAATAATAATGAAAAACTGTTTTTT CASSRGNNNEKLFF
TRBJ2-6 - TRBV19 - TGTGCCAGTAGTATCAGGGGAGGGGCCAACGTCCTGACTTTC CASSIRGGANVLTF
TRBJ1-2 - TRBV7-2 - TGTGCCAGCAGCTTAGTTTTCGGCGGTAACTATGGCTACACCTTC CASSLVFGGNYGYTF
TRBJ1-2 TRBD1 TRBV27 - TGTGCCAGCAGTTCCAGGGGACAGTCAAACTATGGCTACACCTTC CASSSRGQSNYGYTF
TRBJ2-5 - TRBV2 - TGTGCCAGCAGTCCCCCAAGCGTCCAAGAGACCCAGTACTTC CASSPPSVQETQYF
TRBJ1-2 - TRBV27 - TGTGCCAGCAGTTTCTCTGGGGAGGCCTATGGCTACACCTTC CASSFSGEAYGYTF
TRBJ1-2 - TRBV30 - TGTGCCTGGCACTCATCGCAGGGGATCTATGGCTACACCTTC CAWHSSQGIYGYTF
TRBJ2-7 TRBD2 TRBV2 - TGTGCCGGGAGGGCCCTCTCTTACGAGCAGTACTTC CAGRALSYEQYF
TRBJ2-7 - TRBV30 - TGTGCCTGGAGTGGGGGGACGGGGGACTACGAGCAGTACTTC CAWSGGTGDYEQYF
TRBJ2-5 - TRBV28 - TGTGCCAGCAGTTTAGCCGACAGCAGGGAGACCCAGTACTTC CASSLADSRETQYF
TRBJ2-7 - TRBV9 - TGTGCCAGCAGCGTAGTGGGAGGAAGCGAGCAGTACTTC CASSVVGGSEQYF
TRBJ1-5 TRBD1 TRBV27 - TGTGCCAGCAGTTTATCGAGACAGGGAAGTCAGCCCCAGCATTTT CASSLSRQGSQPQHF
TRBJ2-5 - TRBV28 - TGTGCCAGCAGTTTTCGGGACTCCCAAGAGACCCAGTACTTC CASSFRDSQETQYF
TRBJ2-3 TRBD2 TRBV7-6 - TGTGCCAGCAGCTCCTCGATGGGACTAGCGGGGGGCACAGATACGCAGTATTTT CASSSSMGLAGGTDTQYF